The 21 T cell receptor beta chains reported below all come from one sample, sequenced in a study of T-cell reconstitution after alpha-beta-depleted transplantation in children. Unique molecular identifiers were incorporated when the TCRbeta library was constructed. MiXCR, applied by TCRdb to the PCR reads, yields one record per CDR3 protein. In the table there are around 140,000 distinct CDR3 sequences, more than 8% of which are singletons. This specimen consisted of PBMCs, mostly from graft donor cells, obtained 180 days after TCRalphabeta/CD19-depleted stem cell transplant. Every receptor here comes from a female patient aged 2-10 years who had a stem cell transplant for congenital amegakaryocytic thrombocytopenia, so the T cells may come from the graft donor.

This clonotype was detected many times. This rearrangement joins TRBV28 to TRBJ1-6; D perhaps matches TRBD1 (5 bases). The V end was cut by 4 bases, the J end by 2 bases, with 12 bases between. CDR1 MDHEN and CDR2 SYDVKM come from the germline V gene. This CDR3 contains 16 residues. The CDR3 bases are TGTGCCAGCAGTTCATTTTGGGGGACCTATAATTCACCCCTCCACTTT. It codes for CASSSFWGTYNSPLHF.

The chain is built from TRBV20-1 and TRBJ1-1; D remains unclear. CDR1 and CDR2 from the germline V gene are DFQATT and SNEGSKA (reference sequence). CDR3 length equals 16 residues. V was clipped by 1 base and J by 1 base, with 16 bases between them. CDR3 amino acids: CSARAFKAGGNTEAFF. In DNA form, the CDR3 reads TGCAGTGCTAGAGCGTTTAAGGCAGGTGGGAACACTGAAGCTTTCTTT.

This clonotype showed up many times. The rearrangement joins TRBV25-1 to TRBJ2-1; D gene ambiguous. From germline, CDR1 is MGHDK and CDR2 SYGVNS. Trimming took 1 base from V and 12 from J, leaving 13 bases between them. CDR3 size: 13 residues. This chain's CDR3 is CASSESETFRQFF. The CDR3 DNA reads TGTGCCAGCAGTGAATCAGAGACCTTCAGGCAGTTCTTC.

This clonotype was picked up many times. The J gene is TRBJ1-1, the V gene TRBV5-6, with 7 bases lining up with TRBD1. Germline values: CDR1 SGHDT, CDR2 YYEEEE. The CDR3 totals 15 residues. The ends lost 4 bases at V and 1 base at J; junction bases unmatched: 7. In DNA, the CDR3 is TGTGCCAGCAGCAAAAGGGACAGACAGAACACTGAAGCTTTCTTT. Residues: CASSKRDRQNTEAFF.

In this sample, this clonotype turned up a few times. The chain links TRBV2 to TRBJ2-7; tentatively, D is TRBD2 (6 bases). Germline values: CDR1 SNHLY, CDR2 FYNNEI. The CDR3 sequence is 14 residues long. Deletions cut 6 bases from V and 2 bases from J, with 14 bases between. The DNA of the CDR3 is TGTGCCAGCAGAATAAGGGGAGGCGCCTACGAGCAGTACTTC. Protein: CASRIRGGAYEQYF.

This clonotype was observed at least ten times. The genes are TRBV20-1 and TRBJ2-3; D tentatively fits TRBD1 or TRBD2 (5 bases each). The germline V gene encodes CDR1 DFQATT and CDR2 SNEGSKA (reference sequence). The CDR3 length is 12 residues. Trimming shortened V by 6 bases and J by 5 bases, and 12 bases separated the two germline ends. The chain's CDR3 is CSAQRGEDTQYF. CDR3 DNA sequence: TGCAGTGCCCAGAGGGGAGAAGATACGCAGTATTTT.

This clonotype was seen more than once but under ten times. The rearrangement joins TRBV7-7 to TRBJ2-1, with TRBD2 matching 8 bases. The V and J ends lost 1 base and 6 bases, in that order; junction bases with no gene match: 8. Germline assignment: CDR1 SSHAT and CDR2 FNYEAQ (reference sequence). The CDR3 covers 16 residues. The CDR3 region is CASSLDAGTRINEQFF. The CDR3 DNA follows: TGTGCCAGCAGCTTAGACGCCGGGACTAGAATCAATGAGCAGTTCTTC.

At least ten counts were recorded for this clonotype. The J gene is TRBJ2-1, the V gene TRBV28; 8 bases match TRBD2. Per the germline V gene, CDR1 is MDHEN and CDR2 is SYDVKM. The V segment lost 4 bases and the J segment 12 bases; nucleotides outside the gene matches: 11. This CDR3 has 14 amino acids. The CDR3 loop reads CASSSQSGSVRQFF. DNA for the CDR3: TGTGCCAGCAGTTCCCAGAGCGGGAGTGTGAGGCAGTTCTTC.

In this sample, this clonotype turned up many times. The chain uses TRBV29-1 and TRBJ1-5; D perhaps matches TRBD1 (5 bases). V was pared by 7 bases and J by 3 bases, with 13 bases between. CDR1 and CDR2 from the germline V gene are SQVTM and ANQGSEA. The CDR3 is made up of 13 amino acids. This CDR3 reads CSALDSYNQPQHF. CDR3 nucleotide sequence: TGCAGCGCTTTAGACAGCTACAATCAGCCCCAGCATTTT. Combining the CDR3 with reference TRBV29-1 and TRBJ1-5 gives the whole variable domain SAVISQKPSRDICQRGTSLTIQCQVDSQVTMMFWYRQQPGQSLTLIATANQGSEATYESGFVIDKFPISRPNLTFSTLTVSNMSPEDSSIYLCSALDSYNQPQHFGDGTRLSIL.

This clonotype has only a few counts. The genes are TRBV28 and TRBJ1-2; weak D call: TRBD1 (6 bases). Trimming shortened V by 9 bases and J by 8 bases, and 16 bases separated the two germline ends. In germline, CDR1 is MDHEN, CDR2 SYDVKM. This CDR3 spans 12 amino acids. The CDR3 nucleotides read TGTGCCAGTGCAACAGGGAGGGAAGGCTACACCTTC. This gives the protein CASATGREGYTF.

The sample holds many counts of this clonotype. This chain joins TRBV10-3 and TRBJ1-1; D is undetermined. Deletions cut 3 bases from V and 0 bases from J, with 8 bases between. Germline V gene data show CDR1 as ENHRY and CDR2 as SYGVKD. CDR3 length equals 14 residues. CDR3 region: CAISDGEVNTEAFF. The CDR3 bases are TGTGCCATCAGTGACGGGGAGGTGAACACTGAAGCTTTCTTT.

This clonotype was detected ten times or more. V gene TRBV28 combines with J gene TRBJ1-1, with D possibly being TRBD1 (5 bases). The V gene's germline CDR1 is MDHEN and CDR2 SYDVKM. The V end was cut by 5 bases, the J end by 7 bases, with 14 bases between. The CDR3 has 13 amino acids. For the CDR3, the DNA is TGTGCCAGCAGTGCTGGACGGGACCTTGAAGCTTTCTTT. Its translation is CASSAGRDLEAFF.

This clonotype has at least ten counts. The rearrangement links TRBV7-3 to TRBJ2-3; 7 bases match TRBD1. Germline-derived CDR1 and CDR2 are SGHTA and FQGTGA. The V and J ends lost 5 bases and 1 base, in that order; junction bases with no gene match: 3. This CDR3 region has 14 residues. Here the CDR3 DNA reads TGTGCCAGCAGCCTTGGGACAGGCACAGATACGCAGTATTTT. Its protein is CASSLGTGTDTQYF.

This clonotype was seen repeatedly, ten times or more. The CDR3 protein is CASSHERMTEAFF. In DNA, the CDR3 is TGTGCCAGCAGCCACGAAAGGATGACTGAAGCTTTCTTT. The rearrangement uses TRBV12-3 or TRBV12-4 and TRBJ1-1; D gene unclear. The length of the CDR3 is 13 residues. V was pared by 6 bases and J by 5 bases, with 13 bases between.

In this sample, this clonotype turned up many times. The chain recombines TRBV5-1 with TRBJ1-1; D is unclear. The length of the CDR3 is 15 residues. V lost 0 bases and J lost 10, with 19 bases in between. The V gene's germline CDR1 is SGHRS and CDR2 YFSETQ. CDR3 amino acids: CASSLVTGGLVRAFF. In nucleotides, the CDR3 is TGCGCCAGCAGCTTGGTAACGGGAGGGTTGGTGAGAGCTTTCTTT.

There are many counts of this clonotype. The chain uses TRBV5-1 and TRBJ1-1, with TRBD1 as a possible D gene (5 bases). The V gene lost 2 bases and the J gene lost 0 bases, with 11 bases spanning the gap. The CDR3 is made up of 15 amino acids. Germline CDR1 SGHRS, CDR2 YFSETQ. The CDR3 bases are TGCGCCAGCAGCTTCGTGGGGGGAATGAACACTGAAGCTTTCTTT. Translating gives CASSFVGGMNTEAFF.

The table lists this clonotype with many counts. This rearrangement joins TRBV7-6 to TRBJ2-7; D call uncertain. CDR1 and CDR2 (germline): SGHVS, FNYEAQ. The CDR3 is made up of 14 amino acids. Deletions cut 1 base from V and 3 bases from J, with 10 bases between. DNA for the CDR3: TGTGCCAGCAGCTTAGGGTCGTGGGTCTACGAGCAGTACTTC. Encoded protein: CASSLGSWVYEQYF.

This clonotype was seen ten or more times. The J gene is TRBJ2-1, the V gene TRBV28, with 8 nucleotides matching TRBD2. From germline, CDR1 is MDHEN and CDR2 SYDVKM. Trimming removed 9 bases from V and 4 bases from J; junction bases left unmatched: 14. The CDR3 runs 16 residues. This CDR3 is CASPPRGAIPYNEQFF. The CDR3 bases are TGTGCCAGTCCTCCGCGGGGGGCCATACCGTACAATGAGCAGTTCTTC.

This chain links TRBV5-4 with TRBJ2-7; D is unclear. The CDR3 covers 13 residues. CDR1 is SGHNT and CDR2 is YYREEE in the germline V gene (reference sequence). V gave up 1 base and J gave up 4 bases, with 9 bases separating them. CDR3 in amino acids: CASSLFDGYEQYF. CDR3 bases: TGTGCCAGCAGCTTGTTCGACGGATACGAGCAGTACTTC.

This clonotype was seen ten or more times. The rearrangement joins TRBV12-3 or TRBV12-4 to TRBJ1-5; the D is unclear. Deletions cut 6 bases from V and 3 bases from J, with 12 bases between. CDR3 size: 14 residues. CDR3 DNA sequence: TGTGCCAGCAGCATAAACTCTTTCAATCAGCCCCAGCATTTT. This encodes CASSINSFNQPQHF.

This clonotype has ten or more counts. This rearrangement joins TRBV18 to TRBJ1-1, with D possibly TRBD1 on 5 matching bases. V was cut by 2 bases and J by 1 base, with 8 bases left in between. The V gene's germline CDR1 is KGHSH and CDR2 LQKENI. There are 14 residues in the CDR3. The CDR3 bases are TGTGCCAGCTCACCAGGGACGGGGAACACTGAAGCTTTCTTT. Amino acid sequence: CASSPGTGNTEAFF.